This T cell receptor (beta chain) was recovered during a study of cytomegalovirus exposure and HLA in healthy donors. Looking at the study overall: The 130 or so validation repertoires were reported in a later analysis to have been generated on the same platform as the 666 first-cohort repertoires.

Germline CDR1 reads SEHNR; CDR2 reads FQNEAQ (reference sequence). This CDR3 spans 16 amino acids. V shed 6 bases and J shed 4 bases, with 19 bases lying between them. Findings and limits, study-wide: The listing of roughly 160 TCR beta chains classed them as cytomegalovirus-associated. The study found most TCR sequences rare, yet found some public TCRs in many donors. First-cohort TCR clusters were later found to tend to co-occur in the roughly 120 validation repertoires.

Repertoires were generated with immunoSEQ multiplex PCR, while TCRdb's copy carries only in-frame clones and drops some. The sample contains over 250,000 clones, roughly nine tenths of which appear only once. Details on this clone: What it binds is unknown.

The J gene is TRBJ2-1, the V gene TRBV7-9; a weak D match, TRBD2 (6 bases). Sequencing was done on a sample of PBMCs. This TCR derives from a woman aged 30 to 39 in good health and CMV-seropositive. The CDR3 sequence is CASRLSPRGLYNEQFF. CDR3 sequence (DNA): TGTGCCAGCAGATTATCTCCTAGGGGACTTTACAATGAGCAGTTCTTC.